The text below deals with one T cell receptor beta chain. Trimming shortened V by 6 bases and J by 4 bases, and 9 bases separated the two germline ends. This CDR3 spans 13 amino acids. Germline CDR1 reads PRHDT; CDR2 reads FYEKMQ (reference sequence). This entry is derived from a study of T cell changes during pregnancy in multiple sclerosis. Using immunoSEQ multiplex PCR, the repertoire was profiled, and TCRdb retains in-frame clones only, with some absent. This sample has about 80,000 clones, with around 92% found just once. The source material was peripheral blood, sampled before pregnancy. V usage is TRBV13 and J usage is TRBJ2-2; no reliable D call. This clonotype was sampled from a female donor with multiple sclerosis, enrolled in a pregnancy study. The DNA of the CDR3 is TGTGCCAGCAGTCAGGTGGGCACCGGGGAGCTGTTTTTT. This gives the protein CASSQVGTGELFF.